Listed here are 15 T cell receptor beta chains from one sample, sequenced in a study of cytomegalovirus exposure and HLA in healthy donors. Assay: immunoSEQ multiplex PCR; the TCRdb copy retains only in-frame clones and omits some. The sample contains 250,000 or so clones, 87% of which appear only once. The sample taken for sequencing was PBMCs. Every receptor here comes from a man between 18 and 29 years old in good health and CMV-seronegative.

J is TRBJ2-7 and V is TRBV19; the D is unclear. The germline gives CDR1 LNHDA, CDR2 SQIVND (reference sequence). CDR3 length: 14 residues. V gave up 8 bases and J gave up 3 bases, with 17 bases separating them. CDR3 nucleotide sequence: TGTGCCAGTGCGGCGGCCGGTGGGTTCTACGAGCAGTACTTC. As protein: CASAAAGGFYEQYF.

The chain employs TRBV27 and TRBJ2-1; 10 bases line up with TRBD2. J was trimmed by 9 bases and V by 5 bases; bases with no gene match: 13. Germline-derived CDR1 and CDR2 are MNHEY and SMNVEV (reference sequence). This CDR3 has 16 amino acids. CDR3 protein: CASSTQQAGGPREQFF. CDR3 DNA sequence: TGTGCCAGCAGTACCCAACAAGCGGGGGGGCCGCGTGAGCAGTTCTTC.

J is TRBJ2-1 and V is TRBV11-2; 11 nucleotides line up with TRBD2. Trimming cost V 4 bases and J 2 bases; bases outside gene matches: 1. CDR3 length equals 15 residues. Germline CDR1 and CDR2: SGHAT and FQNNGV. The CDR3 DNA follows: TGTGCCAGCAGCTCGACTAGCGGGACCTACAATGAGCAGTTCTTC. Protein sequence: CASSSTSGTYNEQFF.

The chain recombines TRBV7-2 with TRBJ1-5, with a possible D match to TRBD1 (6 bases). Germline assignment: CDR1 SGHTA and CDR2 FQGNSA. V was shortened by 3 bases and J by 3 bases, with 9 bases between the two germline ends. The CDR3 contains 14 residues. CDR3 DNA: TGTGCCAGCAGCTTCGGACAGTTCAATCAGCCCCAGCATTTT. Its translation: CASSFGQFNQPQHF.

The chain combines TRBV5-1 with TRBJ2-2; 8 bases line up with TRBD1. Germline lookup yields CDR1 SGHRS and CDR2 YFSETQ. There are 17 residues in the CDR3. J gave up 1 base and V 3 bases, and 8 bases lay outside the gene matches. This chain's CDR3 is CASSSTGENWNTGELFF. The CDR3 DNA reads TGCGCCAGCAGCTCGACAGGGGAAAACTGGAACACCGGGGAGCTGTTTTTT.

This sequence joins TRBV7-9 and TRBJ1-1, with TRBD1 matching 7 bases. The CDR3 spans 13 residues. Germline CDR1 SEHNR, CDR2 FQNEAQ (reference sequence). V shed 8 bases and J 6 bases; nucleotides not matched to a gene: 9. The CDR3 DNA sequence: TGTGCCAGCGGAGACAGGGCAACCTCTGAAGCTTTCTTT. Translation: CASGDRATSEAFF. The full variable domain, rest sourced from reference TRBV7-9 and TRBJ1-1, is DTGVSQNPRHKITKRGQNVTFRCDPISEHNRLYWYRQTLGQGPEFLTYFQNEAQLEKSRLLSDRFSAERPKGSFSTLEIQRTEQGDSAMYLCASGDRATSEAFFGQGTRLTVV.

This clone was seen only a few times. In DNA form, the CDR3 reads TGTGCCAGCAGTGAGGCAGGGGGTGGCGAGCAGTACTTC. Amino acid sequence: CASSEAGGGEQYF. V is TRBV2 and J is TRBJ2-7; 7 bases map to TRBD1. Germline CDR1 is SNHLY and CDR2 is FYNNEI. This CDR3 has 13 amino acids. The V and J ends lost 3 bases and 6 bases, in that order; junction bases with no gene match: 5.

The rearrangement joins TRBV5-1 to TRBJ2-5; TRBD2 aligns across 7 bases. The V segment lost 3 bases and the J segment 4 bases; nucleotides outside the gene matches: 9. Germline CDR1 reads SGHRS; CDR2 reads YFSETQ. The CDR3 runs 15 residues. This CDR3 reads CASSSDPSGRETQYF. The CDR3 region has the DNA TGCGCCAGCAGCTCGGATCCTAGCGGAAGAGAGACCCAGTACTTC.

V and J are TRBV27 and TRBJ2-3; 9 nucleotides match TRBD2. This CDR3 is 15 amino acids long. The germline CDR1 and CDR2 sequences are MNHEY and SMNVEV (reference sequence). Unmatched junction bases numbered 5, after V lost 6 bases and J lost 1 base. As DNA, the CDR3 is TGTGCCAGCAGCCACGGACTAGCGCGCACAGATACGCAGTATTTT. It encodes CASSHGLARTDTQYF.

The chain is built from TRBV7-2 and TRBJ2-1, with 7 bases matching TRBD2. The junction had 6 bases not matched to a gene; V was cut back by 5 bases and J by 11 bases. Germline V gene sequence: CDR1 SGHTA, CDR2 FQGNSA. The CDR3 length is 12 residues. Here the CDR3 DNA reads TGTGCCAGCAGCCCGGGGGGTATACAGCAGTTCTTC. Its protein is CASSPGGIQQFF.

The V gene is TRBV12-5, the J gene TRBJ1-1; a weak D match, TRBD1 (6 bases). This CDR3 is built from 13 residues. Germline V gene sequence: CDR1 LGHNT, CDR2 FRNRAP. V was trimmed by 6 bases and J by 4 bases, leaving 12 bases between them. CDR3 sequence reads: CASGTQGSTEAFF. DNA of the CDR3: TGTGCTAGTGGAACACAGGGATCCACTGAAGCTTTCTTT. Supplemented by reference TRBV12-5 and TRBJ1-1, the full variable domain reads DARVTQTPRHKVTEMGQEVTMRCQPILGHNTVFWYRQTMMQGLELLAYFRNRAPLDDSGMPKDRFSAEMPDATLATLKIQPSEPRDSAVYFCASGTQGSTEAFFGQGTRLTVV.

Written as DNA, the CDR3 is TGTGCCAGCGAGGGCCATAGCTGGGACAGACGATCCTACGAGCAGTACTTC. It is translated as CASEGHSWDRRSYEQYF. The genes are TRBV28 and TRBJ2-7; TRBD1 agrees at 7 bases. The CDR3 has 17 amino acids. With V trimmed by 8 bases and J by 1 base, 17 bases remained unmatched. CDR1 is MDHEN and CDR2 is SYDVKM in the germline V gene. The complete variable domain, with remaining parts taken from reference TRBV28 and TRBJ2-7, reads DVKVTQSSRYLVKRTGEKVFLECVQDMDHENMFWYRQDPGLGLRLIYFSYDVKMKEKGDIPEGYSVSREKKERFSLILESASTNQTSMYLCASEGHSWDRRSYEQYFGPGTRLTVT.

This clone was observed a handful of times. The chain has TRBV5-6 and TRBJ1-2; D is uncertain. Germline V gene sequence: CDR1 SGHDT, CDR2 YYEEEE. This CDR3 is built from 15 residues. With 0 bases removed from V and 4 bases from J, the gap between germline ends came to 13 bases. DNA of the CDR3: TGTGCCAGCAGCTTGGGACACTCTGGAGGCTATGGCTACACCTTC. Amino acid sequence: CASSLGHSGGYGYTF.

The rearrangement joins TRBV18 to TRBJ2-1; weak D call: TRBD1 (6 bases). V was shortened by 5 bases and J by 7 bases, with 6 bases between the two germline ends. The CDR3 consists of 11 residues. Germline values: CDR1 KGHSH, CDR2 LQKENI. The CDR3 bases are TGTGCCAGCTCAAGGGGGAATGAGCAGTTCTTC. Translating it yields CASSRGNEQFF.

The CDR3 region has the DNA TGTGCCAGCAGTTTATCTGAGGGAGGCGGGGAGCTGTTTTTT. Translating gives CASSLSEGGGELFF. The chain couples TRBV27 to TRBJ2-2; D might be TRBD2 (6 bases). Germline V CDR1 and CDR2: MNHEY, SMNVEV (reference sequence). The CDR3 has 14 amino acids. V lost 0 bases and J 7 bases, leaving 9 bases between the germline ends.